The 13 T cell receptor beta chains in this list originate from one sample, sequenced in a study of cytotoxic CD8 clonotypes in ibrutinib-treated CLL. The assay was immunoSEQ multiplex PCR, and TCRdb's table has in-frame clones only and misses some. The data contain around 70,000 clones, around nine tenths of them seen just once; the ten biggest clones take up approximately 3%. The sample here was PBMCs, taken after 12 months of ibrutinib treatment. Receptor source: a human donor with chronic lymphocytic leukemia.

The chain uses TRBV9 and TRBJ2-7; perhaps D is TRBD1 or TRBD2 (5 bases each). CDR1 SGDLS and CDR2 YYNGEE come from the germline V gene. V was cut by 0 bases and J by 3 bases, with 13 bases left in between. This CDR3 comprises 15 residues. This CDR3 is CASSVGDDKFYEQYF. The CDR3 bases are TGTGCCAGCAGCGTAGGGGACGACAAGTTCTACGAGCAGTACTTC. The entire variable domain, with the rest obtained from reference TRBV9 and TRBJ2-7, is as follows: DSGVTQTPKHLITATGQRVTLRCSPRSGDLSVYWYQQSLDQGLQFLIQYYNGEERAKGNILERFSAQQFPDLHSELNLSSLELGDSALYFCASSVGDDKFYEQYFGPGTRLTVT.

V and J are TRBV7-2 and TRBJ1-2; D not resolved. The CDR3 is made up of 13 amino acids. Germline loops: CDR1 SGHTA, CDR2 FQGNSA. V was cut by 3 bases and J by 8 bases, with 13 bases left in between. The CDR3 reads CASSLQVTGGYTF. The CDR3 coding sequence is TGTGCCAGCAGCTTGCAGGTTACGGGGGGCTACACCTTC.

The V and J genes are TRBV29-1 and TRBJ1-1; 7 bases fit TRBD1. This CDR3 has 12 residues. Per germline, CDR1 SQVTM and CDR2 ANQGSEA. Losses at the gene ends were 7 bases for V and 6 bases for J; bases not matched to a gene: 8. The chain's CDR3 is CSARQGLPEAFF. In DNA, the CDR3 is TGCAGCGCTAGACAGGGATTGCCTGAAGCTTTCTTT.

The rearrangement uses TRBV30 and TRBJ1-2, with TRBD1 as a possible D gene (5 bases). V lost 4 bases and J lost 2, with 14 bases in between. Per germline, CDR1 GTSNPN and CDR2 SVGIG (reference sequence). This CDR3 has 14 residues. The CDR3 protein is CAWIRGVGNYGYTF. The CDR3 coding sequence is TGTGCCTGGATCCGAGGGGTAGGGAACTATGGCTACACCTTC.

This clone was found a few times. V gene TRBV6-1 combines with J gene TRBJ1-5, with D tentatively TRBD1 (5 bases). Germline V CDR1 and CDR2: MNHNS, SASEGT. Trimming removed 11 bases from V and 4 bases from J, with 12 bases in between. The CDR3 sequence is 12 residues long. CDR3 coding DNA: TGTGCCGAAGGGGTGGGGAATCAGCCCCAGCATTTT. Protein: CAEGVGNQPQHF.

This chain connects TRBV6-5 to TRBJ2-7; the D is unclear. Trimming took off 2 bases at V and 6 bases at J, with 14 bases between the two ends. The CDR3 sequence is 14 residues long. Germline V gene data show CDR1 as MNHEY and CDR2 as SVGAGI. CDR3 loop: CASSYAWAAPEQYF. DNA of the CDR3: TGTGCCAGCAGTTACGCCTGGGCAGCTCCCGAGCAGTACTTC.

This clone was seen a few times. V and J are TRBV10-3 and TRBJ2-3; D ambiguous. Germline V gene sequence: CDR1 ENHRY, CDR2 SYGVKD. This CDR3 is built from 13 residues. Between the trimmed V and J ends, which lost 1 base and 4 bases, there was a span of 6 bases. The CDR3 DNA is TGTGCCATCAGTGAGTTTGGCGCAGATACGCAGTATTTT. As protein: CAISEFGADTQYF.

The rearrangement uses TRBV7-3 and TRBJ2-3; D is uncertain. With 4 bases removed from V and 2 bases from J, the gap between germline ends came to 7 bases. This CDR3 region has 13 residues. Germline V gives CDR1 SGHTA, CDR2 FQGTGA. The chain's CDR3 is CASSSANTDTQYF. CDR3 sequence (DNA): TGTGCCAGCAGCTCTGCTAACACAGATACGCAGTATTTT.

The V call is TRBV27, the J call TRBJ2-7, with 10 bases matching TRBD2. Trimming took 2 bases from V and 6 from J; bases not matched to a gene: 4. The CDR3 covers 14 residues. Germline lookup yields CDR1 MNHEY and CDR2 SMNVEV (reference sequence). CDR3 in amino acids: CASSLELAGLEQYF. Here the CDR3 DNA reads TGTGCCAGCAGTTTAGAACTAGCGGGACTCGAGCAGTACTTC.

This rearrangement joins TRBV5-4 to TRBJ2-1; 9 bases are shared with TRBD1. The CDR3 runs 15 residues. Germline V gene lookup returns CDR1 SGHNT and CDR2 YYREEE (reference sequence). J lost 6 bases, V lost 0 bases, and 4 bases had no gene match. The CDR3 reads CASSLVDRGGNEQFF. The CDR3 nucleotides are TGTGCCAGCAGCTTGGTGGACAGGGGCGGCAATGAGCAGTTCTTC.

The V and J genes are TRBV15 and TRBJ2-7, with TRBD1 as a possible D gene (5 bases). V shed 1 base and J shed 4 bases, with 14 bases lying between them. Germline V CDR1 and CDR2: LNHNV, YYDKDF (reference sequence). The CDR3 is made up of 15 amino acids. The CDR3 loop reads CATSRGQGDDYEQYF. Here the CDR3 DNA reads TGTGCCACCAGCAGAGGCCAGGGTGATGATTACGAGCAGTACTTC.

CDR3 coding DNA: TGTGCCAGCAGTTACGGGGAGAACACTGAAGCTTTCTTT. The encoded protein is CASSYGENTEAFF. V is TRBV6-5 and J is TRBJ1-1; D is undetermined. Trimming left V 2 bases short and J 1 base short, with 5 bases between. The CDR3 is made up of 13 amino acids. CDR1 and CDR2 from the germline V gene are MNHEY and SVGAGI.

This rearrangement joins TRBV9 to TRBJ2-7; the D is unclear. Germline values: CDR1 SGDLS, CDR2 YYNGEE. The CDR3 is 13 amino acids. V lost 2 bases, J lost 4 bases, and 10 bases lay in between. CDR3 loop: CASSVQVGYEQYF. CDR3 DNA sequence: TGTGCCAGCAGCGTTCAGGTGGGATACGAGCAGTACTTC. Supplemented by reference TRBV9 and TRBJ2-7, the full variable domain reads DSGVTQTPKHLITATGQRVTLRCSPRSGDLSVYWYQQSLDQGLQFLIQYYNGEERAKGNILERFSAQQFPDLHSELNLSSLELGDSALYFCASSVQVGYEQYFGPGTRLTVT.